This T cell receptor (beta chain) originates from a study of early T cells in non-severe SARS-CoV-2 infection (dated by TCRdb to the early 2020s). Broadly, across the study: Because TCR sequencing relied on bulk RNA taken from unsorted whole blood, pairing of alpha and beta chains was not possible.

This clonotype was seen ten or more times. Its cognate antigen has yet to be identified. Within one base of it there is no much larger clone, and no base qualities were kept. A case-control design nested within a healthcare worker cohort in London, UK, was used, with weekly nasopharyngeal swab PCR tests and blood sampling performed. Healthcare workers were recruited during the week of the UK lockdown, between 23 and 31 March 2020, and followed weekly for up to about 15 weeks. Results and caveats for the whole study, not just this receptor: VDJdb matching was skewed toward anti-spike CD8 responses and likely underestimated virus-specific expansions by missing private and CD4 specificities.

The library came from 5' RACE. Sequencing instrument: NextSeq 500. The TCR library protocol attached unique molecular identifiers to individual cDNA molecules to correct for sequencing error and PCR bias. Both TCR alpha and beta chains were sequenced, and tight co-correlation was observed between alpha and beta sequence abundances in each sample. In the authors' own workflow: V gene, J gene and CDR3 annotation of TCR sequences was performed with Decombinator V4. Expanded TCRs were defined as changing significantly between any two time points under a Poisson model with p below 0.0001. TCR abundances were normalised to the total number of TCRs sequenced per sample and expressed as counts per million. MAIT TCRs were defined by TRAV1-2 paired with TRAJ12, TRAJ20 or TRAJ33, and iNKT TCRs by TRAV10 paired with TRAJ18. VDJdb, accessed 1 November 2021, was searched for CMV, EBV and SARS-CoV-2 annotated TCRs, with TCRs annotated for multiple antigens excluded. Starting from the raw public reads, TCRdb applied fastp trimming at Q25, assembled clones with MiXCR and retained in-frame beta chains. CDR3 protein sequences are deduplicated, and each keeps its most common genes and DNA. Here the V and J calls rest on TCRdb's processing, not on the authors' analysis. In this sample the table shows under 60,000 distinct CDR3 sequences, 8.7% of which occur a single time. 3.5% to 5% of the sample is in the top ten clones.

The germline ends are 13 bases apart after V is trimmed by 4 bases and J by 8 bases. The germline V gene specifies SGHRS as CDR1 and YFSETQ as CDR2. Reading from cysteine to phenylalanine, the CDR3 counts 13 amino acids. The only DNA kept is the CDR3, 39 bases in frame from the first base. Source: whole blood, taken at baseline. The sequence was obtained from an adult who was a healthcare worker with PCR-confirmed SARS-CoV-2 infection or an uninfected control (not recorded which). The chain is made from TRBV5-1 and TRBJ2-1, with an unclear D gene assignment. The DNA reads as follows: TGCGCCAGCAGCCCATCCGGAGTCGATGAGCAGTTCTTC. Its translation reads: CASSPSGVDEQFF.